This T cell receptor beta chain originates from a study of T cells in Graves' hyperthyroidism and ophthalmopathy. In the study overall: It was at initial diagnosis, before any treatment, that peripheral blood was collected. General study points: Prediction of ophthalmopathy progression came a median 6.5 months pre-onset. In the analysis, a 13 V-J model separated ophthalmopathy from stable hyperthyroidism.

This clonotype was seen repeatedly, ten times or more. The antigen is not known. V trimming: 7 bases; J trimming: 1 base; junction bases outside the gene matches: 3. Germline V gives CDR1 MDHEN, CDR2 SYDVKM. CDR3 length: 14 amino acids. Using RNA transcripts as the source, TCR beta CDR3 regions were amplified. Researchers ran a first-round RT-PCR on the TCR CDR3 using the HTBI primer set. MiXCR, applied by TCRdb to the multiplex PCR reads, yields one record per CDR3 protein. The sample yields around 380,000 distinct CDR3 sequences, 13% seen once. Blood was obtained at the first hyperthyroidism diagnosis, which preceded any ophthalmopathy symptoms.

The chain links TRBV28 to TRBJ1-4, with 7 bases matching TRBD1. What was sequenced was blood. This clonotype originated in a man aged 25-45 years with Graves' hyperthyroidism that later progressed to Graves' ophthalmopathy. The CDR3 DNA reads TGTGCCAGCACCCCAGGGGGAACTAATGAAAAACTGTTTTTT. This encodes CASTPGGTNEKLFF.